Here is one T cell receptor beta chain with its context. These data come from a study of blood T cell repertoires in COVID-19. The wider study: Specimens from acute and convalescent COVID-19 originated in the United States, Italy and Spain. T cells, B-cell-depleted T cells, or PBMCs supplied cDNA or gDNA.

V was clipped by 3 bases and J by 7 bases; unmatched bases: 8. Germline-derived CDR1 and CDR2 are SGDLS and YYNGEE. The CDR3 spans 14 residues. Authors' processing steps: Estimation of nucleated cell counts was performed using reference gene primer amplification. Clones were sequenced by immunoSEQ multiplex PCR, and TCRdb holds only the in-frame ones, with some missing. For V, J and clone size, that table is used; D and trimming come from the DNA. This table has about 300,000 clones, approximately 85% appearing once. The chain is built from TRBV9 and TRBJ2-7; TRBD1 aligns across 9 bases. The sequenced sample was peripheral blood. The receptor was isolated from a man aged 18-30 years with active or convalescent COVID-19. DNA of the CDR3: TGTGCCAGCAGCGCCACAGGGGGCCTATATGAGCAGTACTTC. Its translation is CASSATGGLYEQYF.